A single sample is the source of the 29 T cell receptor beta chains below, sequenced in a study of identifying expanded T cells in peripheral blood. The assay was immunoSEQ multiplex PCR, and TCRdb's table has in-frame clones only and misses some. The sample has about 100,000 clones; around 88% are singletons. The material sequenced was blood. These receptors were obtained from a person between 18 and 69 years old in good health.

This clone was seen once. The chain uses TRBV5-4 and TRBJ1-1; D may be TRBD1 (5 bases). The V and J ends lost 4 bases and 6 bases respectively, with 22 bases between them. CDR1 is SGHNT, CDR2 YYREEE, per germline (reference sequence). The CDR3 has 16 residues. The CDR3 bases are TGTGCCAGCAGCCCCCCGGGGGGTAGGGGAGAGGCTGAAGCTTTCTTT. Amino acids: CASSPPGGRGEAEAFF.

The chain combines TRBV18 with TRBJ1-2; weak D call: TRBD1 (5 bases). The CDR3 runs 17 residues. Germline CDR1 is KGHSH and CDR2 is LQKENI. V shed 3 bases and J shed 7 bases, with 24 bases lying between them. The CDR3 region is CASSPPLPGPGAGGYTF. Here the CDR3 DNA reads TGTGCCAGCTCACCGCCTTTACCCGGGCCCGGGGCTGGTGGCTACACCTTC. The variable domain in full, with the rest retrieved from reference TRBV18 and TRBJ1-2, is NAGVMQNPRHLVRRRGQEARLRCSPMKGHSHVYWYRQLPEEGLKFMVYLQKENIIDESGMPKERFSAEFPKEGPSILRIQQVVRGDSAAYFCASSPPLPGPGAGGYTFGSGTRLTVV.

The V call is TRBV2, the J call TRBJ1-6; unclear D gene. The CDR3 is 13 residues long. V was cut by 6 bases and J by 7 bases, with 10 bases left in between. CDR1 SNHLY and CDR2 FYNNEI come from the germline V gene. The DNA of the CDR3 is TGTGCCAGCAGGGACGGGTTCAATTCACCCCTCCACTTT. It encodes CASRDGFNSPLHF.

This CDR3 reads CASSVIGTTGELFF. The CDR3 nucleotides read TGTGCCAGCAGCGTGATAGGAACCACCGGGGAGCTGTTTTTT. V is TRBV9 and J is TRBJ2-2; D unresolved. The V gene's germline CDR1 is SGDLS and CDR2 YYNGEE. The V end was cut by 2 bases, the J end by 4 bases, with 9 bases between. The CDR3 consists of 14 residues. The full variable domain, rest sourced from reference TRBV9 and TRBJ2-2, is DSGVTQTPKHLITATGQRVTLRCSPRSGDLSVYWYQQSLDQGLQFLIQYYNGEERAKGNILERFSAQQFPDLHSELNLSSLELGDSALYFCASSVIGTTGELFFGEGSRLTVL.

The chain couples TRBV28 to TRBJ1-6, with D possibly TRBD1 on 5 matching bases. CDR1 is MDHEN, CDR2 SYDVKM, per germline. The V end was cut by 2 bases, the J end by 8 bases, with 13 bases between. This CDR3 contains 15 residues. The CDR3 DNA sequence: TGTGCCAGCAGTTTAGGGTGGGACCGAGATTCACCCCTCCACTTT. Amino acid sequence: CASSLGWDRDSPLHF.

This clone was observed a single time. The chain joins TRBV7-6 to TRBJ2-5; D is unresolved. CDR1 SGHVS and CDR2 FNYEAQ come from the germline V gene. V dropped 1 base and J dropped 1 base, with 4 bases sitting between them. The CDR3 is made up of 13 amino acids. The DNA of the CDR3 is TGTGCCAGCAGCTTAGAAGTCCAAGAGACCCAGTACTTC. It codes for CASSLEVQETQYF. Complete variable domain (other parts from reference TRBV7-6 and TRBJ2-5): GAGVSQSPRYKVTKRGQDVALRCDPISGHVSLYWYRQALGQGPEFLTYFNYEAQQDKSGLPNDRFSAERPEGSISTLTIQRTEQRDSAMYRCASSLEVQETQYFGPGTRLLVL.

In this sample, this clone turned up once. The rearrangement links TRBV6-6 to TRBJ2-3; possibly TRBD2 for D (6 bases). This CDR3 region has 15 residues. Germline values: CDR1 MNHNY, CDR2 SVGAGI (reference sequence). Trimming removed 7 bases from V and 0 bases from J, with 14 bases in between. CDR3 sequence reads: CASTLGGTSTDTQYF. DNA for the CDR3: TGTGCCAGCACCCTTGGGGGGACTAGCACAGATACGCAGTATTTT.

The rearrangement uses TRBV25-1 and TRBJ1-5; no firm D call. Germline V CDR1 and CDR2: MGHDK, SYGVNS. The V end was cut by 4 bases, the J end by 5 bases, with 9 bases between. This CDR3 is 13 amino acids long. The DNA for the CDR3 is TGTGCCAGCAGTGCGGGCCGATATCAGCCCCAGCATTTT. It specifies CASSAGRYQPQHF.

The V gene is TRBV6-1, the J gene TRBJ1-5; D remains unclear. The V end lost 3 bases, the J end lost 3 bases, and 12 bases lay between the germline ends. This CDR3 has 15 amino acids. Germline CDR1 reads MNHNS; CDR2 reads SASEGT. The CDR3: CASSDVEGFNQPQHF. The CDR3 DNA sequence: TGTGCCAGCAGTGATGTAGAAGGGTTCAATCAGCCCCAGCATTTT.

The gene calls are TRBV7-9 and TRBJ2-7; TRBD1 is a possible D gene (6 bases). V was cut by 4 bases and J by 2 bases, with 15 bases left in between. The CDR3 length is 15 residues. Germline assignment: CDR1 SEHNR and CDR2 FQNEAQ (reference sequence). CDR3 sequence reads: CASSSRTGHPYEQYF. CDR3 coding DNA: TGTGCCAGCAGCTCGCGGACGGGACACCCCTACGAGCAGTACTTC.

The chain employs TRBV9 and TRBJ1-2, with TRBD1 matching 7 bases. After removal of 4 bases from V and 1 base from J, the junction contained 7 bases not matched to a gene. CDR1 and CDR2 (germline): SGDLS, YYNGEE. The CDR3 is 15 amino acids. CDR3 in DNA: TGTGCCAGCAGCTCGGGGACAGAGAATAACTATGGCTACACCTTC. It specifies CASSSGTENNYGYTF.

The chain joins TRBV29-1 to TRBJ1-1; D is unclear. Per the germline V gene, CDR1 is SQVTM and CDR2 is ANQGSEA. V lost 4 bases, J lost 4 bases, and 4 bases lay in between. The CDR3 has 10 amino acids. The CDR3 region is CSVVSTEAFF. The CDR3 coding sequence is TGCAGCGTTGTTAGCACTGAAGCTTTCTTT.

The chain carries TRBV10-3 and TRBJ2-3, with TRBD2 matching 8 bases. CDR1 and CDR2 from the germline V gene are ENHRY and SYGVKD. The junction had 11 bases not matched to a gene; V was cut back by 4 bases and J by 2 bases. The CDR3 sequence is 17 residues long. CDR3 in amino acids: CAISGAESGGATDTQYF. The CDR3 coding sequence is TGTGCCATCAGTGGGGCGGAAAGCGGGGGCGCCACAGATACGCAGTATTTT.

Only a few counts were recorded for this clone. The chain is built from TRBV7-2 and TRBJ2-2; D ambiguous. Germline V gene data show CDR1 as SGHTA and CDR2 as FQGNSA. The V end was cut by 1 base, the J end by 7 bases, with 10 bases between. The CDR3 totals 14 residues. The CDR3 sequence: CASSLGPFGGELFF. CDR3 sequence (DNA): TGTGCCAGCAGCTTAGGCCCGTTCGGCGGGGAGCTGTTTTTT. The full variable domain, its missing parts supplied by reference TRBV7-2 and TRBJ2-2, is GAGVSQSPSNKVTEKGKDVELRCDPISGHTALYWYRQSLGQGLEFLIYFQGNSAPDKSGLPSDRFSAERTGGSVSTLTIQRTQQEDSAVYLCASSLGPFGGELFFGEGSRLTVL.

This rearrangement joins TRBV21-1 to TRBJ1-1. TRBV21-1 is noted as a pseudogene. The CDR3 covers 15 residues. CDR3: CASSKTRLMNTEAFF. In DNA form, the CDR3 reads TGTGCCAGCAGCAAAACCCGGCTCATGAACACTGAAGCTTTCTTT.

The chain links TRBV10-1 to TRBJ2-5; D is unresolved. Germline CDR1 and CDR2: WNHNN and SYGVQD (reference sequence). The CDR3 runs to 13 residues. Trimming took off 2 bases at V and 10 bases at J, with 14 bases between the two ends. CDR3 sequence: CASSEGMNPIQYF. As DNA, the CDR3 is TGCGCCAGCAGTGAGGGGATGAACCCGATCCAGTACTTC.

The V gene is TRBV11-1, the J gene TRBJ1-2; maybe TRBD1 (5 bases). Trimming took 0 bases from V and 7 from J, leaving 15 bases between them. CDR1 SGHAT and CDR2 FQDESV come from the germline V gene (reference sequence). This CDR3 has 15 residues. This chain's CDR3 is CASSLARDLSGGYTF. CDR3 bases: TGTGCCAGCAGCTTAGCCCGGGACCTATCGGGTGGCTACACCTTC.

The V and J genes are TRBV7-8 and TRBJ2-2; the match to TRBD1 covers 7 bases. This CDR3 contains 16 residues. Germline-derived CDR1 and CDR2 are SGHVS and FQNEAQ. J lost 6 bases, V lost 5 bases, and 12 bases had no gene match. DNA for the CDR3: TGTGCCAGCAGCCTAAATCCAGGGGGTAGGGCCGGGGAGCTGTTTTTT. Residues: CASSLNPGGRAGELFF. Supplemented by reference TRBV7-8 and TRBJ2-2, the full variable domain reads GAGVSQSPRYKVAKRGQDVALRCDPISGHVSLFWYQQALGQGPEFLTYFQNEAQLDKSGLPSDRFFAERPEGSVSTLKIQRTQQEDSAVYLCASSLNPGGRAGELFFGEGSRLTVL.

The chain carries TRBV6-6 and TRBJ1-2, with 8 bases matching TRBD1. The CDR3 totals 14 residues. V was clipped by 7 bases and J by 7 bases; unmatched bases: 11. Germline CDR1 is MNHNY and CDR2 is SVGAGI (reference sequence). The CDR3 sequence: CASTPGQGFSGYTF. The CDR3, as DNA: TGTGCCAGCACCCCCGGACAGGGTTTTTCTGGCTACACCTTC.

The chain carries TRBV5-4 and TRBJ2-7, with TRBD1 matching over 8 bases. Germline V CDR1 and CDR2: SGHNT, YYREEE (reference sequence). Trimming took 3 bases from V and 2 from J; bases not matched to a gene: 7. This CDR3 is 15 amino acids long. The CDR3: CASSSKQTGAYEQYF. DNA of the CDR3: TGTGCCAGCAGCTCCAAACAGACAGGGGCCTACGAGCAGTACTTC. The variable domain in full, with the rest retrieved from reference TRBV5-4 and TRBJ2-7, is ETGVTQSPTHLIKTRGQQVTLRCSSQSGHNTVSWYQQALGQGPQFIFQYYREEENGRGNFPPRFSGLQFPNYSSELNVNALELDDSALYLCASSSKQTGAYEQYFGPGTRLTVT.

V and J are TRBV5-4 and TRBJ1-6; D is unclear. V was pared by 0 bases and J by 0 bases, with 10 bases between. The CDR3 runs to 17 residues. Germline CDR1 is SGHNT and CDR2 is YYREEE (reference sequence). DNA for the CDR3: TGTGCCAGCAGCTTGGCCGGGGAAAGCTCCTATAATTCACCCCTCCACTTT. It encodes CASSLAGESSYNSPLHF.

CDR3 residues: CAWKRGSIGEQYF. CDR3 nucleotide sequence: TGTGCCTGGAAGCGGGGCAGCATCGGCGAGCAGTACTTC. This chain connects TRBV30 to TRBJ2-7; 7 nucleotides agree with TRBD2. Per germline, CDR1 GTSNPN and CDR2 SVGIG (reference sequence). Unmatched junction bases numbered 9, after V lost 4 bases and J lost 6 bases. This CDR3 is built from 13 residues. Complete variable domain (other parts from reference TRBV30 and TRBJ2-7): SQTIHQWPATLVQPVGSPLSLECTVEGTSNPNLYWYRQAAGRGLQLLFYSVGIGQISSEVPQNLSASRPQDRQFILSSKKLLLSDSGFYLCAWKRGSIGEQYFGPGTRLTVT.

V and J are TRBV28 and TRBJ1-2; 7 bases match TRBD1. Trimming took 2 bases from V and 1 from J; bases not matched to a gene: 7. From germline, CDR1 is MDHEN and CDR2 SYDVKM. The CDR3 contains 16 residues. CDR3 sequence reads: CASSLSGQENNYGYTF. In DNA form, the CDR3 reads TGTGCCAGCAGTTTAAGTGGACAGGAAAATAACTATGGCTACACCTTC.

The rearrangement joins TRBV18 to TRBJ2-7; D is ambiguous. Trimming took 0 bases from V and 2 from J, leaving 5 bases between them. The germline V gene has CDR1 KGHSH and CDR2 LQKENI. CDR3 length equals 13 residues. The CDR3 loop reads CASSPPETYEQYF. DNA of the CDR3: TGTGCCAGCTCACCACCCGAGACCTACGAGCAGTACTTC. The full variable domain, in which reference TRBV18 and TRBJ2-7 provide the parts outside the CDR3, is NAGVMQNPRHLVRRRGQEARLRCSPMKGHSHVYWYRQLPEEGLKFMVYLQKENIIDESGMPKERFSAEFPKEGPSILRIQQVVRGDSAAYFCASSPPETYEQYFGPGTRLTVT.

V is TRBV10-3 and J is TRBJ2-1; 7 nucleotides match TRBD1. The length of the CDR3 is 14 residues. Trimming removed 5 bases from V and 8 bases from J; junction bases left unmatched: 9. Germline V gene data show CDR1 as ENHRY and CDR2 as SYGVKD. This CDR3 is CAISPGRQGYEQFF. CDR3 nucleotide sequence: TGTGCCATCAGTCCTGGAAGACAGGGCTATGAGCAGTTCTTC.

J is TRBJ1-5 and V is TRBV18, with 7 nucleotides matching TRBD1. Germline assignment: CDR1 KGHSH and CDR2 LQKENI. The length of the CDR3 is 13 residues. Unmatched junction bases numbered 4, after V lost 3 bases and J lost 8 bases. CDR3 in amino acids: CASSPGTVKPQHF. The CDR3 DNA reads TGTGCCAGCTCACCCGGGACAGTTAAGCCCCAGCATTTT. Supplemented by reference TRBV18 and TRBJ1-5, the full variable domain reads NAGVMQNPRHLVRRRGQEARLRCSPMKGHSHVYWYRQLPEEGLKFMVYLQKENIIDESGMPKERFSAEFPKEGPSILRIQQVVRGDSAAYFCASSPGTVKPQHFGDGTRLSIL.

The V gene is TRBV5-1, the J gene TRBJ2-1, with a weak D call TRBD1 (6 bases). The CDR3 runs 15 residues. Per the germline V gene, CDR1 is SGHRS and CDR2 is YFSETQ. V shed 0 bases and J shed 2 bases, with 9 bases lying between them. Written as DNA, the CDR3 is TGCGCCAGCAGCTTGGGACAGGACCCCTACAATGAGCAGTTCTTC. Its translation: CASSLGQDPYNEQFF.

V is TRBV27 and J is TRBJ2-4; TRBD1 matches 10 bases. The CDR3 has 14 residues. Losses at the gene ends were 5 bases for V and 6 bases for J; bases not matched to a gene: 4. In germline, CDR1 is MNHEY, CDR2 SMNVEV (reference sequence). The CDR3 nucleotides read TGTGCCAGCAGTACCTGGGACAGGGGAAACATTCAGTACTTC. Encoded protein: CASSTWDRGNIQYF.

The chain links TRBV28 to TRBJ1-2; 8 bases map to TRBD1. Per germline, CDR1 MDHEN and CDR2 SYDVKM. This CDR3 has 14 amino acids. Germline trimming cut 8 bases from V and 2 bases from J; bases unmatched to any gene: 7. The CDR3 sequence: CASQGAGANYGYTF. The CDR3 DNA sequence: TGTGCCAGCCAGGGGGCAGGGGCGAACTATGGCTACACCTTC.